The 22 T cell receptor beta chains below were found in one sample sequenced in a study of breast tumors, draining lymph nodes, adjacent tissues. Axillary draining lymph nodes of breast cancer patients supplied the node samples. MiXCR, applied by TCRdb to the multiplex PCR reads, yields one record per CDR3 protein. Of about 100,000 distinct CDR3 sequences listed, about 20% are singletons. The sequenced sample was axillary lymph node tissue. These receptors all stem from a female donor with breast cancer. Some clones in this sample may be carry-over from other donors' samples.

Regarding this clonotype: This may come from a read error, since a much larger clone is one base off. The chain carries TRBV27 and TRBJ2-7; D uncertain. The CDR3 length is 14 residues. Trimming shortened V by 4 bases and J by 3 bases, and 13 bases separated the two germline ends. Per germline, CDR1 MNHEY and CDR2 SMNVEV (reference sequence). The CDR3 sequence is CASSWNSEIYEQYF. DNA for the CDR3: TGTGCCAGCAGTTGGAACAGCGAAATCTACGAGCAGTACTTC.

The sample holds many counts of this clonotype. The genes are TRBV28 and TRBJ1-2; D might be TRBD1 (6 bases). The CDR3 is 14 residues long. V lost 5 bases to trimming and J lost 3 bases, with 13 bases between them. Germline values: CDR1 MDHEN, CDR2 SYDVKM. The CDR3: CASSPGSGDYGYTF. DNA of the CDR3: TGTGCCAGCAGTCCAGGATCAGGGGACTATGGCTACACCTTC.

Worth noting for this clonotype: This may come from a read error, since a much larger clone is one base off. This chain links TRBV2 with TRBJ2-7, with 7 bases identical to TRBD2. V lost 7 bases, J lost 1 base, and 10 bases stayed unmatched. The CDR3 contains 15 residues. Looked up from germline, CDR1 is SNHLY and CDR2 is FYNNEI. For the CDR3, the DNA is TGTGCCAGCACTCTACTAGCGAGGGAGTCCTACGAGCAGTACTTC. Protein product: CASTLLARESYEQYF.

With regard to this clonotype: Germline is not matched at one junction end, which may reflect a read error. The V and J genes are TRBV7-9 and TRBJ2-2; TRBD2 is a possible D gene (5 bases). The V gene's germline CDR1 is SEHNR and CDR2 FQNEAQ (reference sequence). The CDR3 is 18 amino acids. The CDR3 region is CASSLPPGCGREHRGAVF. The CDR3 coding sequence is TGTGCCAGCAGCTTACCCCCTGGTTGCGGACGCGAACACCGGGGAGCTGTTTTT.

The sample holds many counts of this clonotype. V is TRBV20-1 and J is TRBJ2-5, with 7 bases lining up with TRBD1. Germline values: CDR1 DFQATT, CDR2 SNEGSKA (reference sequence). The length of the CDR3 is 14 residues. With V trimmed by 5 bases and J by 4 bases, 10 bases remained unmatched. CDR3 sequence (DNA): TGCAGTGCTCAGACAGGGTCCCCAAGAGAGACCCAGTACTTC. This codes for CSAQTGSPRETQYF.

V is TRBV7-9 and J is TRBJ1-1; TRBD1 might be the D (5 bases). Trimming took off 5 bases at V and 8 bases at J, with 12 bases between the two ends. This CDR3 is built from 12 residues. The germline V gene encodes CDR1 SEHNR and CDR2 FQNEAQ (reference sequence). CDR3 sequence reads: CASSPRDREAFF. CDR3 bases: TGTGCCAGCAGCCCCCGGGACCGAGAAGCTTTCTTT. The variable domain in full, with the rest retrieved from reference TRBV7-9 and TRBJ1-1, is DTGVSQNPRHKITKRGQNVTFRCDPISEHNRLYWYRQTLGQGPEFLTYFQNEAQLEKSRLLSDRFSAERPKGSFSTLEIQRTEQGDSAMYLCASSPRDREAFFGQGTRLTVV.

This clonotype was found many times. The V and J genes are TRBV19 and TRBJ2-7; 9 bases align to TRBD2. This CDR3 has 15 amino acids. The germline V gene encodes CDR1 LNHDA and CDR2 SQIVND (reference sequence). Trimming at V came to 5 bases and at J to 2 bases, leaving 7 bases not matched to a gene. CDR3: CASSVSGGPTYEQYF. DNA for the CDR3: TGTGCCAGTAGTGTGAGCGGGGGGCCCACCTACGAGCAGTACTTC.

A word on this clonotype: This clone may be a read error of a much larger clone one base away. The chain employs TRBV27 and TRBJ2-7; the D gene is possibly TRBD1 (6 bases). This CDR3 comprises 13 residues. Germline V gives CDR1 MNHEY, CDR2 SMNVEV (reference sequence). The germline V and J ends were trimmed by 0 bases and 5 bases, with 8 bases remaining between them. The CDR3 DNA reads TGTGCCAGCAGTTTATCAGGGGGACACGAGCAGTACTTC. Amino acids: CASSLSGGHEQYF.

This clonotype was seen many times. The chain recombines TRBV6-6 with TRBJ1-4, with D maybe TRBD1 (6 bases). Germline values: CDR1 MNHNY, CDR2 SVGAGI (reference sequence). Trimming took 6 bases from V and 4 from J, leaving 12 bases between them. This CDR3 has 14 amino acids. The CDR3 is CASRSTGRNEKLFF. DNA of the CDR3: TGTGCCAGCAGATCGACAGGCCGTAATGAAAAACTGTTTTTT.

This clonotype came up many times. The gene calls are TRBV28 and TRBJ2-5; TRBD1 matches 8 bases. CDR3 length: 14 amino acids. The trim removed 5 bases at V and 5 bases at J, leaving 7 bases unmatched. Germline V gene lookup returns CDR1 MDHEN and CDR2 SYDVKM. The CDR3 DNA reads as TGTGCCAGCAGTCAAACAGGGGGTTTGGAGACCCAGTACTTC. Translated, it gives CASSQTGGLETQYF.

This clonotype occurred many times. The gene calls are TRBV19 and TRBJ2-3, with D unresolved. The germline V gene encodes CDR1 LNHDA and CDR2 SQIVND (reference sequence). The CDR3 is made up of 13 amino acids. The germline V and J ends were trimmed by 3 bases and 0 bases, with 4 bases remaining between them. This CDR3 reads CASSIFSTDTQYF. CDR3 bases: TGTGCCAGTAGTATTTTTAGCACAGATACGCAGTATTTT.

Many counts were recorded for this clonotype. The CDR3 region is CASSPGGGEQYF. The CDR3 DNA follows: TGTGCCAGCAGCCCCGGGGGGGGCGAGCAGTACTTC. This chain links TRBV12-3 or TRBV12-4 with TRBJ2-7; 8 bases line up with TRBD2. V gave up 6 bases and J gave up 6 bases; unmatched junction bases: 4. The CDR3 is made up of 12 amino acids.

This clonotype was detected ten times or more. The chain is built from TRBV19 and TRBJ2-1; D is ambiguous. The CDR3 contains 14 residues. V dropped 6 bases and J dropped 0 bases, with 9 bases sitting between them. Germline assignment: CDR1 LNHDA and CDR2 SQIVND (reference sequence). The CDR3, as DNA: TGTGCCAGTAGGGCGTTGGGCTCCTACAATGAGCAGTTCTTC. It specifies CASRALGSYNEQFF.

This clonotype was seen at least ten times. The chain couples TRBV5-4 to TRBJ2-2; D gene ambiguous. V lost 4 bases and J lost 1, with 11 bases in between. The CDR3 contains 15 residues. From germline, CDR1 is SGHNT and CDR2 YYREEE (reference sequence). CDR3 amino acids: CASSRDSVNTGELFF. The CDR3 DNA reads TGTGCCAGCAGCCGTGACTCAGTGAACACCGGGGAGCTGTTTTTT.

The table lists this clonotype with many counts. The gene calls are TRBV9 and TRBJ2-2; D uncertain. This CDR3 contains 17 residues. Per germline, CDR1 SGDLS and CDR2 YYNGEE. V lost 0 bases and J lost 4, with 16 bases in between. The CDR3 DNA is TGTGCCAGCAGCGTAGATGTGACCGCGGACGGCACCGGGGAGCTGTTTTTT. Its translation is CASSVDVTADGTGELFF.

This clonotype has ten or more counts. This chain connects TRBV5-1 to TRBJ1-4; 7 bases are a match to TRBD1. Unmatched junction bases numbered 5, after V lost 0 bases and J lost 6 bases. This CDR3 is built from 15 residues. CDR1 and CDR2 (germline): SGHRS, YFSETQ. CDR3: CASSLGQGGDEKLFF. Here the CDR3 DNA reads TGCGCCAGCAGCTTGGGACAGGGTGGTGATGAAAAACTGTTTTTT.

As concerns this clonotype: A much more abundant neighbour one base away suggests this may be a read error. This chain joins TRBV5-1 and TRBJ2-3, with D perhaps TRBD1 (6 bases). The J call is in doubt because the DNA end fits TRBJ1-5 better. The CDR3 runs 15 residues. CDR1 is SGHRS, CDR2 YFSETQ, per germline. CDR3 region: CASSSLGANTDTQHF. CDR3 in DNA: TGCGCCAGCAGCAGCCTGGGGGCCAACACAGATACGCAGCATTTT.

This clonotype has a handful of counts. The gene calls are TRBV5-1 and TRBJ2-5; 15 bases are a match to TRBD2. The V gene end was trimmed by 4 bases and the J gene end by 2 bases; junction bases not matched to a gene: 6. The CDR3 is 17 amino acids. CDR1 is SGHRS and CDR2 is YFSETQ in the germline V gene. The CDR3 spells CASSPGLAGGPQETQYF. In DNA form, the CDR3 reads TGCGCCAGCAGCCCCGGACTAGCGGGAGGGCCGCAAGAGACCCAGTACTTC.

This clonotype occurred many times. The chain employs TRBV11-2 and TRBJ1-2; 7 bases are a match to TRBD1. Germline CDR1 is SGHAT and CDR2 is FQNNGV. V lost 5 bases to trimming and J lost 7 bases; unmatched junction nucleotides: 10. This CDR3 has 14 residues. The CDR3 here is CASSDGDRAGGYTF. The CDR3 bases are TGTGCCAGCAGCGACGGAGACAGGGCGGGTGGCTACACCTTC.

As to this clonotype: The conserved phenylalanine or tryptophan is not found at the CDR3 terminus, so this likely reflects a read error. J is TRBJ2-1 and V is TRBV7-3, with 9 bases aligning to TRBD2. Germline lookup yields CDR1 SGHTA and CDR2 FQGTGA. CDR3 size: 15 residues. The DNA for the CDR3 is TGTGCCAGCAGCTTTAGCGGGAGCTCCTGCAATGAGCAGTTCTCC. It translates to CASSFSGSSCNEQFS.

In its sample, this clonotype was seen many times. The rearrangement joins TRBV20-1 to TRBJ1-5, with D possibly being TRBD1 (5 bases). V gave up 3 bases and J gave up 4 bases, with 13 bases separating them. The CDR3 has 14 amino acids. The germline V gene has CDR1 DFQATT and CDR2 SNEGSKA (reference sequence). The CDR3 protein is CSARMAGRNQPQHF. The CDR3 DNA sequence: TGCAGTGCTAGGATGGCAGGGAGGAATCAGCCCCAGCATTTT.

This clonotype was seen a few times. The chain recombines TRBV6-5 with TRBJ2-1, with TRBD2 matching over 7 bases. The V and J ends lost 2 bases and 2 bases, in that order; junction bases with no gene match: 3. The CDR3 spans 15 residues. CDR1 MNHEY and CDR2 SVGAGI come from the germline V gene. The CDR3 nucleotides read TGTGCCAGCAGTTACGGCGGGGGAACCTACAATGAGCAGTTCTTC. Amino acids: CASSYGGGTYNEQFF.